This is a list of T cell receptor beta chains from one sample in a study of CD8+CD57+ T cells in acquired aplastic anemia. TCRdb fed the reads into MiXCR, producing one record per CDR3 protein. This sample has over 150,000 distinct CDR3 sequences; roughly 45% occur once, and the top ten carry under 1.2%. Specimen: sorted CD4+, CD8+, or CD8+CD57+ T cells (not recorded which) from PBMCs. The receptors shown here come from a human donor in good health. Each CDR3 is given with its conserved first and last residue. The order of the fields is CDR3 DNA, CDR3 protein, V gene, clone size, D gene, J gene. A D gene is named only where the DNA matches it firmly. A row's size may be missing; if present it is once, few, many or a size class.

TGCAGCGTTGTGGAACAGCTCAATCAGCCCCAGCATTTT | CSVVEQLNQPQHF | TRBV29-1 | - | - | TRBJ1-5
TGTGCCAGCAGGGACAGGACAACTAATGAAAAACTGTTTTTT | CASRDRTTNEKLFF | TRBV6-1 | few | TRBD1 | TRBJ1-4
TGTGCCAGCAGCCCTAGGACTATTATCCCCGATTTGCAGTTCTTC | CASSPRTIIPDLQFF | TRBV3-1 | - | - | TRBJ2-1
TGTGCCAGTACTAAGAACAATCAGCCCCAGCATTTT | CASTKNNQPQHF | TRBV19 | many | - | TRBJ1-5
TGTGCCAGCAGTTACGGGACAGAGTCCAATGAGCAGTTCTTC | CASSYGTESNEQFF | TRBV6-6 | many | TRBD1 | TRBJ2-1
TGTGCCAGCAGCAAAGAGAACACCGGGGAGCTGTTTTTT | CASSKENTGELFF | TRBV7-3 | many | - | TRBJ2-2
TGTGCCAGCAGTTTAGTGAGGACAGTCTCCTACAATGAGCAGTTCTTC | CASSLVRTVSYNEQFF | TRBV12-3/TRBV12-4 | many | - | TRBJ2-1
TGTGCCAGGACAGGGGGCCAGTGGCGCAATCAGCCCCAGCATTTT | CARTGGQWRNQPQHF | TRBV24-1 | few | TRBD1 | TRBJ1-5
TGTGCCAGCAGCTTAGTATCAGGGTCGACTAATGAAAAACTGTTTTTT | CASSLVSGSTNEKLFF | TRBV7-9 | many | - | TRBJ1-4
TGTGCCAGCAGTCCCTTAAGCGGGATGGGCACAGATACGCAGTATTTT | CASSPLSGMGTDTQYF | TRBV28 | - | TRBD2 | TRBJ2-3
TGTGCCAGCAGCTTAGAGGTGGCGACAGATACGCAGTATTTT | CASSLEVATDTQYF | TRBV7-8 | many | - | TRBJ2-3
TGCGCCACAAAGGTAGCGGGGGGGCGTGAGCAGTTCTTC | CATKVAGGREQFF | TRBV5-1 | once | TRBD2 | TRBJ2-1
TGCAGTGCTAGAGATCCTTTTCGCGGCACTGAAGCTTTCTTT | CSARDPFRGTEAFF | TRBV20-1 | many | - | TRBJ1-1
TGCAGTGCTAGTGGGGGGCTCCGGGTTGCCTACAATGAGCAGTTCTTC | CSASGGLRVAYNEQFF | TRBV20-1 | many | - | TRBJ2-1
TGTGCCACCAGCAGAGAGGGACTAGCGGGGGAGAATGAGCAGTTCTTC | CATSREGLAGENEQFF | TRBV15 | - | TRBD2 | TRBJ2-1
TGTGCCAGCAGCTTATGGGGTAACCCCTTCTACGAGCAGTACTTC | CASSLWGNPFYEQYF | TRBV5-6 | many | - | TRBJ2-7
TGTGCCAGTAGTACGGGGGGAACTAATGAAAAACTGTTTTTT | CASSTGGTNEKLFF | TRBV19 | many | - | TRBJ1-4
TGTGCCCCTACGGGAGGGGTTGAGCAGTTCTTC | CAPTGGVEQFF | TRBV10-3 | - | TRBD2 | TRBJ2-1
TGCGCCAGCAAAACGGGAGAGATCATCACCTACGAGCAGTACTTC | CASKTGEIITYEQYF | TRBV5-1 | many | - | TRBJ2-7
TGTGCCAGCAGTTTATACCAAACCTACGAGCAGTACTTC | CASSLYQTYEQYF | TRBV12-3/TRBV12-4 | many | - | TRBJ2-7
TGTGCCAGCAGCGCTACTAGAACCGGGGAGCTGTTTTTT | CASSATRTGELFF | TRBV7-3 | - | - | TRBJ2-2
TGTGCCAGCAGCTCGGGGGGGCAGTTGAACACTGAAGCTTTCTTT | CASSSGGQLNTEAFF | TRBV5-8 | many | - | TRBJ1-1
TGCAGCGTTGTCGGGGAGAACACCGGGGAGCTGTTTTTT | CSVVGENTGELFF | TRBV29-1 | few | - | TRBJ2-2
TGCAGTGCTAGAGATGCGGCTGAAGCTTTCTTT | CSARDAAEAFF | TRBV20-1 | - | - | TRBJ1-1